The 14 T cell receptor beta chains presented below share a single source sample, sequenced in a study of tissue T cells after allogeneic stem cell transplantation (dated 2022 in TCRdb). The library was obtained by the immunoSEQ multiplex PCR assay. The table was pulled from immuneACCESS by TCRdb, which kept in-frame rearrangements only. Such tables lose some clones; where checked, under half of the loss comes from unresolved V genes, and the rest has no known cause. The sample table shows around 2,800 clones, and 35% to 55% are seen once. Roughly 19% of the sample goes to the ten largest clones. The time point label corresponds to: mouse harvest day 14 after allogeneic transplant. Mouse grafts combined 10^7 T-cell-depleted bone marrow cells with 10^6 splenic CD5+ T cells, given via tail vein injection. Sequenced input: gut tissue. The origin of the receptors is a female BALB/c mouse given C57BL/6 T cells with graft-versus-host disease after an allogeneic hematopoietic cell transplant.

With regard to this clone: Germline is not matched at one junction end, which may reflect a read error. Germline and genes: mouse. The read finishes 1 residue shy of the CDR3 end, and the germline J gene is used to complete it. The same CDR3 arises from other DNA sequences in this sample as well. V is TRBV26 and J is TRBJ2-7; a possible D gene is TRBD2 (7 bases). Germline values: CDR1 KGHPV, CDR2 FQNQEV (reference sequence). The CDR3 runs to 15 residues. The CDR3 protein is CASSLRGASSYEQYF. The covered CDR3 bases are TGTGCCAGTAGTCTGAGGGGGGCGAGCTCCTATGAACAGTAC.

Turning to this clone: Genes and germline come from the mouse. The DNA ends 1 residue before the CDR3 does, and the rest of the CDR3 is filled in from the germline J gene. The genes are TRBV3 and TRBJ2-2; D is unresolved. Trimming took off 0 bases at V and 0 bases at J, with 5 bases between the two ends. This CDR3 has 15 residues. CDR1 is SNHLY, CDR2 FYNGKV, per germline (reference sequence). CDR3 bases read: TGTGCCAGCAGCTTAGCGCTCGCAAACACCGGGCAGCTCTAC. Protein sequence: CASSLALANTGQLY. The entire CDR3 protein reads CASSLALANTGQLYF.

This clone has a handful of counts. Genes and germline are mouse. The read terminates 1 residue ahead of where the CDR3 ends, so the germline J gene completes it. The chain couples TRBV3 to TRBJ2-7; TRBD2 agrees at 7 bases. Germline trimming cut 2 bases from V and 3 bases from J; bases unmatched to any gene: 4. The CDR3 covers 14 residues. CDR1 is SNHLY, CDR2 FYNGKV, per germline (reference sequence). Partial CDR3 DNA: TGTGCCAGCAGCTTAAGGCTGGGGGTCTATGAACAGTAC. It yields the protein CASSLRLGVYEQY. The full CDR3 protein is CASSLRLGVYEQYF.

This clone has more than one count but fewer than ten. Gene labels here are mouse ones. The read terminates 1 residue before the CDR3 end, so the remaining end is supplied by the germline J gene. The chain is built from TRBV13-1 and TRBJ1-5, with unresolved D. The germline CDR1 and CDR2 sequences are NSHNY and SYGAGN. The CDR3 covers 12 residues. Trimming left V 1 base short and J 4 bases short, with 3 bases between. The CDR3 loop reads CASSDTNQAPLF. The CDR3 bases that were read are TGTGCCAGCAGTGATACAAACCAGGCTCCGCTT. Using reference TRBV13-1 and TRBJ1-5 for the parts outside the CDR3, the full variable domain is EAAVTQSPRNKVTVTGGNVTLSCRQTNSHNYMYWYRQDTGHGLRLIHYSYGAGNLRIGDVPDGYKATRTTQEDFFLLLELASPSQTSLYFCASSDTNQAPLFGEGTRLSVL.

Comment on this clone: The gene names given are mouse names. The read finishes 1 residue shy of the CDR3 end, and the germline J gene is used to complete it. The gene calls are TRBV12-2 and TRBJ2-5; possibly TRBD1 for D (5 bases). The V gene lost 3 bases and the J gene lost 0 bases, with 9 bases spanning the gap. The CDR3 is made up of 14 amino acids. In germline, CDR1 is SGHLS, CDR2 HYDKME. Here the CDR3 reads CASSRTINQDTQYF. The DNA read from the CDR3 is TGTGCCAGCTCTAGGACAATTAACCAAGACACCCAGTAC.

This clone has just a few counts. Gene names denote mouse genes. Read coverage stops 1 residue before the CDR3 terminus; the germline J gene supplies the remainder. V and J are TRBV1 and TRBJ2-5; no definite D call. CDR3 length equals 12 residues. Trimming took 2 bases from V and 6 from J, leaving 6 bases between them. CDR1 is NSQYPW, CDR2 LRSPGD, per germline (reference sequence). The CDR3 here is CTCSAKGDTQYF. The sequenced part of the CDR3 DNA is TGCACCTGCAGTGCAAAAGGCGACACCCAGTAC.

Concerning this clone: Genes and germline come from the mouse. From the germline J gene comes the end of the CDR3, since the read stops 1 residue before it. The J gene is TRBJ2-4, the V gene TRBV26, with 7 nucleotides matching TRBD1. Germline V gene sequence: CDR1 KGHPV, CDR2 FQNQEV (reference sequence). CDR3 size: 13 residues. J gave up 3 bases and V 6 bases, and 3 bases lay outside the gene matches. The CDR3 sequence: CASSPGQQNTLYF. CDR3 bases read: TGTGCCAGCAGCCCGGGACAGCAAAACACCTTGTAC.

With respect to this clone: Genes and germline come from the mouse. The read terminates 1 residue ahead of where the CDR3 ends, so the germline J gene completes it. The gene calls are TRBV26 and TRBJ2-3, with 10 bases matching TRBD2. CDR3 size: 15 residues. Germline V gives CDR1 KGHPV, CDR2 FQNQEV (reference sequence). J lost 1 base, V lost 4 bases, and 2 bases had no gene match. CDR3 residues: CASSRLGGRAETLYF. The sequenced part of the CDR3 DNA is TGTGCCAGCAGTCGACTGGGGGGCCGTGCAGAAACGCTGTAT.

As to this clone: Genes and germline come from the mouse. The DNA ends 1 residue before the CDR3 does, and the rest of the CDR3 is filled in from the germline J gene. The rearrangement uses TRBV26 and TRBJ1-4; the D is unclear. Per the germline V gene, CDR1 is KGHPV and CDR2 is FQNQEV (reference sequence). The germline V and J ends were trimmed by 4 bases and 4 bases, with 7 bases remaining between them. The CDR3 sequence is 13 residues long. CDR3 sequence: CASSRQDNERLFF. The DNA read from the CDR3 is TGTGCCAGCAGTCGGCAGGACAACGAAAGATTATTT.

On this clone itself: Here the gene names and germline are mouse. The sequenced fragment ends 1 residue before the CDR3 boundary, so the rest is inferred from the germline J gene. V usage is TRBV3 and J usage is TRBJ2-1; 9 nucleotides align to TRBD2. Germline-derived CDR1 and CDR2 are SNHLY and FYNGKV (reference sequence). J gave up 0 bases and V 8 bases, and 5 bases lay outside the gene matches. The CDR3 consists of 15 residues. CDR3 loop: CASSTGGYNYAEQFF. The CDR3 DNA, read in part, is TGTGCCAGCTCGACTGGGGGTTATAACTATGCTGAGCAGTTC.

This clone is deemed large. The genes are named according to mouse. Read data end 1 residue before the CDR3 end; the end is taken from the germline J gene. This chain joins TRBV12-2 and TRBJ2-2, with TRBD1 as a possible D gene (6 bases). Germline V gene sequence: CDR1 SGHLS, CDR2 HYDKME. V was shortened by 3 bases and J by 0 bases, with 13 bases between the two germline ends. This CDR3 region has 16 residues. CDR3 sequence: CASSSGTFANTGQLYF. The covered CDR3 bases are TGTGCCAGCTCTTCCGGGACATTTGCAAACACCGGGCAGCTCTAC.

The count of this clone is one. Mouse names are used for the genes. The sequence runs out 1 residue before the end of the CDR3; the remainder is reconstructed from the germline J gene. The chain employs TRBV3 and TRBJ2-2; weak D call: TRBD1 (6 bases). The V end was cut by 5 bases, the J end by 4 bases, with 11 bases between. This CDR3 is built from 14 residues. In germline, CDR1 is SNHLY, CDR2 FYNGKV (reference sequence). The CDR3 is CASSAQGSTGQLYF. The DNA read from the CDR3 is TGTGCCAGCAGCGCACAGGGAAGCACCGGGCAGCTCTAC.

This clone was counted only a few times. Gene and germline names: mouse. The read gets to within 1 residue of the CDR3 end, and the germline J gene fills in the rest. The chain uses TRBV3 and TRBJ2-4; 7 positions agree with TRBD1. V was clipped by 6 bases and J by 2 bases; unmatched bases: 2. The CDR3 totals 13 residues. Germline CDR1 is SNHLY and CDR2 is FYNGKV (reference sequence). The covered CDR3 bases are TGTGCCAGCAGGGGACAGACTCAAAACACCTTGTAC. This encodes CASRGQTQNTLY. The full CDR3 protein is CASRGQTQNTLYF.

In its sample, this clone was seen a few times. Here the gene names and germline are mouse. The read stops 1 residue short of the end of the CDR3; the missing end is completed from the germline J gene. In the same sample, other DNA sequences code for this CDR3. The chain is built from TRBV29 and TRBJ1-1; 7 bases align to TRBD1. The J segment lost 4 bases and the V segment lost 7 bases, leaving 3 bases of the junction unmatched. Germline loops: CDR1 MSHET, CDR2 SYDVDS. The CDR3 is 12 residues long. CDR3 DNA, as far as it was read: TGTGCTAGCAACACAGGGGCCACAGAAGTCTTC. As protein: CASNTGATEVF. The CDR3 in full is CASNTGATEVFF.